This TCR beta chain comes out of a study of patients and donors after allogeneic stem cell transplantation. MiXCR, run by TCRdb on the RT-PCR reads, gives a single entry per CDR3 protein. Altogether over 350,000 distinct CDR3 sequences are present, under 20% being singletons, with the ten largest covering 7% to 7.5%. Germline CDR1 is MNHNS and CDR2 is SASEGT. This CDR3 has 16 residues. V shed 5 bases, J shed 2 bases, and the junction held 8 bases outside the gene matches. This clonotype was detected only a few times. Sequencing was carried out using blood, either unsorted or a sorted T cell fraction (not recorded which). The genes are TRBV6-1 and TRBJ2-7, with TRBD2 matching 11 bases. The origin of this receptor is a human donor who was either an allogeneic HSCT recipient or a stem cell or donor lymphocyte infusion donor (not recorded which). It is not recorded whose cells these are; they may come from a transplant donor. CDR3 bases: TGTGCCAGCAGTCCCCCGGGACTAGCGGTAACCTACGAGCAGTACTTC. Translating it yields CASSPPGLAVTYEQYF.